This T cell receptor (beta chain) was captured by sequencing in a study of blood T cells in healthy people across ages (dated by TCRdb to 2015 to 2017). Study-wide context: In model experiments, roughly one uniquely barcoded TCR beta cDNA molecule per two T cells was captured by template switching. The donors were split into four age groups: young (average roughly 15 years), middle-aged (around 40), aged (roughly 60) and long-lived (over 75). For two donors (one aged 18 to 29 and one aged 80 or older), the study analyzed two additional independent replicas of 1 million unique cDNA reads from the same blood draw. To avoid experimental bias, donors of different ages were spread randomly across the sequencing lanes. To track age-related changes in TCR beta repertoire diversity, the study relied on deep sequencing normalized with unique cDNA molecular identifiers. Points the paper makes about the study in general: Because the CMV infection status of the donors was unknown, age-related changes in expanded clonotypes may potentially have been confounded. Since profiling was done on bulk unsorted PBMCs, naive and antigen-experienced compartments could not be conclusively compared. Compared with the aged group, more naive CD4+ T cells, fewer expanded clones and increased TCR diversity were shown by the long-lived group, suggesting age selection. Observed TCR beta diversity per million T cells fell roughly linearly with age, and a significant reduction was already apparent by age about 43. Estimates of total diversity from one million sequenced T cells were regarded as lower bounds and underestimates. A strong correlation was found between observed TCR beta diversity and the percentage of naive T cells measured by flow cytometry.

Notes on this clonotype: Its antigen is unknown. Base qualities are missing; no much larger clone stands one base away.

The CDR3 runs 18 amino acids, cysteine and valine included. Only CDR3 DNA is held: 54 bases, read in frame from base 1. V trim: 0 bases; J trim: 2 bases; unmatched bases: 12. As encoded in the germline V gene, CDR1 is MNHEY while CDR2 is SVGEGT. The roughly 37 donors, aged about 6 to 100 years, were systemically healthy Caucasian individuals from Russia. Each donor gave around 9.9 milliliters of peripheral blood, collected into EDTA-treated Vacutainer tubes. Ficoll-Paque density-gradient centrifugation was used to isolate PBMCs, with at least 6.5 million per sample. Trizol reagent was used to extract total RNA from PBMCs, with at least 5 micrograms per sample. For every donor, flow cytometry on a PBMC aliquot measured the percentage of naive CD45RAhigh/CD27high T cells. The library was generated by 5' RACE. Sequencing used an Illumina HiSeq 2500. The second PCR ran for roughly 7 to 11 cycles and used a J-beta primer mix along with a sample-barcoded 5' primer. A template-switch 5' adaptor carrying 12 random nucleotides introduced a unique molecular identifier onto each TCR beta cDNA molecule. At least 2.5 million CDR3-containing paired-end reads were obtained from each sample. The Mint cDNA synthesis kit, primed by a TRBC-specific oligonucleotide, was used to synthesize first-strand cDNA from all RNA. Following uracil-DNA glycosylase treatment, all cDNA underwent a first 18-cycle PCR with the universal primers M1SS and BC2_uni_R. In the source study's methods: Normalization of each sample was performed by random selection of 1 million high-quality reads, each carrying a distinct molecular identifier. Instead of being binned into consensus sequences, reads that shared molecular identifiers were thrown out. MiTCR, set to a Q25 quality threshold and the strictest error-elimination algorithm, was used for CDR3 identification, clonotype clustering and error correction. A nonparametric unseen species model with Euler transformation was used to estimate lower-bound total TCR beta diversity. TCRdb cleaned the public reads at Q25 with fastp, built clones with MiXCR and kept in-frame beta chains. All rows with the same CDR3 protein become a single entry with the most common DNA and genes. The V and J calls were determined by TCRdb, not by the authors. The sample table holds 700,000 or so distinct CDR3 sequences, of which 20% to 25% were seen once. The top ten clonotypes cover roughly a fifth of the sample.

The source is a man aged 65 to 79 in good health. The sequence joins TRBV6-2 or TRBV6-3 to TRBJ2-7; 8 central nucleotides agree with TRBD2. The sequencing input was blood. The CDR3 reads CASSYSPGIAGLTYEQYV. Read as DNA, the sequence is TGTGCCAGCAGTTACTCTCCCGGGATAGCGGGATTAACCTACGAGCAGTACGTC.